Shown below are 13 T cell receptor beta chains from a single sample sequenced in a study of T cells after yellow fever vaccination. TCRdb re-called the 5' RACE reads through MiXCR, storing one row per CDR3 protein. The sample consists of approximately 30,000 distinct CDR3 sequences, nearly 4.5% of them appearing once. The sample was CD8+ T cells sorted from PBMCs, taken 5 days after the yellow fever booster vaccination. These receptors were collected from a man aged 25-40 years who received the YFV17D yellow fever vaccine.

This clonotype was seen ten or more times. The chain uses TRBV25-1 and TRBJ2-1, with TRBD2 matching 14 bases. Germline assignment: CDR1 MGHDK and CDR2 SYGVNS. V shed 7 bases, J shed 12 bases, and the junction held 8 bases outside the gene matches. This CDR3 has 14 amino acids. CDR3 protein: CASNPGTSGSRQFF. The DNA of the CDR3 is TGTGCCAGCAATCCTGGGACTAGCGGGAGTAGGCAGTTCTTC.

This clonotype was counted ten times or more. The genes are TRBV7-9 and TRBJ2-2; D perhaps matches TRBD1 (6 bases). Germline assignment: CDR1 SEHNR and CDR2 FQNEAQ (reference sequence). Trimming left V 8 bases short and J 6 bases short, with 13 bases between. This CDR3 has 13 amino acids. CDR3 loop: CASSSRGAGELFF. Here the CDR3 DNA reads TGTGCCAGCTCCTCCAGGGGCGCCGGGGAGCTGTTTTTT.

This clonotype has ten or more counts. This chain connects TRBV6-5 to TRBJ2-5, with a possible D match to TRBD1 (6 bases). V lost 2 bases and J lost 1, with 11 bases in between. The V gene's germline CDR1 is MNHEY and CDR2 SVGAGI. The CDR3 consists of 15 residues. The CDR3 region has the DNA TGTGCCAGCAGTTACAGCCCAGGGGTCCAAGAGACCCAGTACTTC. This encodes CASSYSPGVQETQYF.

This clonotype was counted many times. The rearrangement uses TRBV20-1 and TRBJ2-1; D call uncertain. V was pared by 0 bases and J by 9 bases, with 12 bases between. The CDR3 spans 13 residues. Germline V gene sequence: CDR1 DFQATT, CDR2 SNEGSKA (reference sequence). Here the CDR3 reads CSARELLSFEQFF. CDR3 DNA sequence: TGCAGTGCTAGAGAGCTCCTATCCTTTGAGCAGTTCTTC.

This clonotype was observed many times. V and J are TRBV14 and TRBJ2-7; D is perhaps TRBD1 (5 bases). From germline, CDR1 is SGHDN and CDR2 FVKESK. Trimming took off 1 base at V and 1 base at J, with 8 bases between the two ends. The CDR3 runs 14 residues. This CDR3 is CASSQVTASYEQYF. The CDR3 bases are TGTGCCAGCAGCCAAGTGACAGCTTCCTACGAGCAGTACTTC. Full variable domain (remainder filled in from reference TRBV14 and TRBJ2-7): EAGVTQFPSHSVIEKGQTVTLRCDPISGHDNLYWYRRVMGKEIKFLLHFVKESKQDESGMPNNRFLAERTGGTYSTLKVQPAELEDSGVYFCASSQVTASYEQYFGPGTRLTVT.

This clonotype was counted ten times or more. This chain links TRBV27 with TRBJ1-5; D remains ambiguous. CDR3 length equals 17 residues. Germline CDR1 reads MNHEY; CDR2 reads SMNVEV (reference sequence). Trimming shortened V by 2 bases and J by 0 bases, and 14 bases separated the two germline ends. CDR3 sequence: CASSLSKAEYSNQPQHF. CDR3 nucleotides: TGTGCCAGCAGTTTAAGTAAGGCAGAATATAGCAATCAGCCCCAGCATTTT.

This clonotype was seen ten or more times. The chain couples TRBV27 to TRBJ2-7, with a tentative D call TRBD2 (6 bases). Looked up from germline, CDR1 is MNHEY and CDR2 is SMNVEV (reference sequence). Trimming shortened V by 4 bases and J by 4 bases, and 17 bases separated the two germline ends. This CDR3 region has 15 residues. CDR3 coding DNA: TGTGCCAGCAGTTCAGACCAGACTAGGATTTACGAGCAGTACTTC. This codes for CASSSDQTRIYEQYF.

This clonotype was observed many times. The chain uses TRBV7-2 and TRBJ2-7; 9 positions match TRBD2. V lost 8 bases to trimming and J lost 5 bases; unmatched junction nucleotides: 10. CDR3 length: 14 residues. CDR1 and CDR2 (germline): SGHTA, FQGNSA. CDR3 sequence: CASLRLAGSHEQYF. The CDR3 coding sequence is TGTGCCAGCCTGAGGCTAGCGGGATCCCACGAGCAGTACTTC.

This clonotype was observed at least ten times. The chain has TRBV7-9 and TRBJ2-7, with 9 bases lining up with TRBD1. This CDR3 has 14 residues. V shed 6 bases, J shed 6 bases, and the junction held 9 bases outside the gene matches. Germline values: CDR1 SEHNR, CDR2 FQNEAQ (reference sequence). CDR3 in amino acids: CASRGQGGGVEQYF. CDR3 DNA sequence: TGTGCCAGCAGGGGACAGGGCGGAGGGGTCGAGCAGTACTTC.

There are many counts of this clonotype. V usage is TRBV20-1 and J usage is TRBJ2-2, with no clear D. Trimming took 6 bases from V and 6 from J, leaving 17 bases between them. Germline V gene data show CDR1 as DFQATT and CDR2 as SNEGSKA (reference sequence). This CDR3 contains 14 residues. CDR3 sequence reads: CSASTTHPAGELFF. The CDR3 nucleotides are TGCAGTGCCAGCACCACACACCCCGCCGGGGAGCTGTTTTTT.

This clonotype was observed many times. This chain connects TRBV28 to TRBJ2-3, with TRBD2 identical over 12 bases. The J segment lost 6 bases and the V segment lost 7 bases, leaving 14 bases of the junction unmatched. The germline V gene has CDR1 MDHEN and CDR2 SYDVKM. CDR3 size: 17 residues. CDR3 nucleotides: TGTGCCAGCATCGGGCTAGCGGGAGGGCCATCTGAGGATACGCAGTATTTT. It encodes CASIGLAGGPSEDTQYF.

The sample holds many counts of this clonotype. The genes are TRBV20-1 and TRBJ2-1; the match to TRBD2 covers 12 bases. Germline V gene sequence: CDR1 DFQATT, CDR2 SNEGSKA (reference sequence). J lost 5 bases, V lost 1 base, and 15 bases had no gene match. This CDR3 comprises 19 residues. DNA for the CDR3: TGCAGTGCTAGAGCTCTGACTAGCGGGAGTCCAGGTCAGAACAATGAGCAGTTCTTC. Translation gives CSARALTSGSPGQNNEQFF.

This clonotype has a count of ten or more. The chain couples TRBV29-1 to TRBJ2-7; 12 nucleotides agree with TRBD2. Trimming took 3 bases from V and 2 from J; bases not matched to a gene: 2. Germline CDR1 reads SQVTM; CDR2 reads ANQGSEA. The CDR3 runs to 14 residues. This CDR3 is CSVETSGGPYEQYF. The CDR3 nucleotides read TGCAGCGTTGAGACTAGCGGGGGACCCTACGAGCAGTACTTC.